Sequencing of this TCR beta chain was carried out in a study of T cell responses to AZD1222 COVID-19 vaccine. Study context: Recipients boosted at about 4 weeks or about 12 weeks are pooled.

The V end lost 2 bases, the J end lost 4 bases, and 14 bases lay between the germline ends. The CDR3 has 15 residues. Germline V gene lookup returns CDR1 MNHEY and CDR2 SMNVEV (reference sequence). With respect to this clone: Its antigen is as yet unknown.

The protocol was immunoSEQ multiplex PCR, while the TCRdb copy is restricted to in-frame clones and leaves out a portion. The table has about 85,000 clones, 90% seen once; the top ten hold 2.5% to 3.5%. Broader study findings: Reports say nearly half of spike-specific TCRs go after unmutated variant regions. Researchers report vaccine-associated CD4 TCRs spanning spike, with dominance at 160-218 and 743-854.

The origin of this receptor is an adult in good health. This specimen was peripheral blood, taken on day 0 of AZD1222 vaccination. The chain has TRBV27 and TRBJ1-1; a possible D gene is TRBD1 (6 bases). CDR3 amino acids: CASSLLWGARTEAFF. As DNA, the CDR3 is TGTGCCAGCAGTTTACTCTGGGGGGCGCGCACTGAAGCTTTCTTT.